This T cell receptor beta chain was sequenced in a study of blood T cell repertoires in COVID-19. About the research overall: Both acute and convalescent COVID-19 samples were obtained from the United States, Italy and Spain. PBMCs, B-cell-depleted T cells, or T cells provided the cDNA or gDNA that made up the material.

As processed by the authors: Estimation of nucleated cell counts was performed using reference gene primer amplification. The method was immunoSEQ multiplex PCR; TCRdb's version includes in-frame clones alone and lacks a portion of them. V and J calls and clone size are as listed in that table; D and trimming were resolved from the DNA. The sample holds around 370,000 clones, nearly 90% seen once. Germline V gives CDR1 SSHAT, CDR2 FNYEAQ (reference sequence). The V and J ends lost 3 bases and 2 bases respectively, with 10 bases between them. The CDR3 spans 14 residues. Sequencing used peripheral blood. This sequence joins TRBV7-7 and TRBJ2-5; maybe TRBD1 (5 bases). The TCR was taken from a man between 18 and 35 years old with active or convalescent COVID-19. The CDR3 is CASSFGHPQETQYF. The CDR3 DNA follows: TGTGCCAGCAGCTTCGGACATCCTCAAGAGACCCAGTACTTC.